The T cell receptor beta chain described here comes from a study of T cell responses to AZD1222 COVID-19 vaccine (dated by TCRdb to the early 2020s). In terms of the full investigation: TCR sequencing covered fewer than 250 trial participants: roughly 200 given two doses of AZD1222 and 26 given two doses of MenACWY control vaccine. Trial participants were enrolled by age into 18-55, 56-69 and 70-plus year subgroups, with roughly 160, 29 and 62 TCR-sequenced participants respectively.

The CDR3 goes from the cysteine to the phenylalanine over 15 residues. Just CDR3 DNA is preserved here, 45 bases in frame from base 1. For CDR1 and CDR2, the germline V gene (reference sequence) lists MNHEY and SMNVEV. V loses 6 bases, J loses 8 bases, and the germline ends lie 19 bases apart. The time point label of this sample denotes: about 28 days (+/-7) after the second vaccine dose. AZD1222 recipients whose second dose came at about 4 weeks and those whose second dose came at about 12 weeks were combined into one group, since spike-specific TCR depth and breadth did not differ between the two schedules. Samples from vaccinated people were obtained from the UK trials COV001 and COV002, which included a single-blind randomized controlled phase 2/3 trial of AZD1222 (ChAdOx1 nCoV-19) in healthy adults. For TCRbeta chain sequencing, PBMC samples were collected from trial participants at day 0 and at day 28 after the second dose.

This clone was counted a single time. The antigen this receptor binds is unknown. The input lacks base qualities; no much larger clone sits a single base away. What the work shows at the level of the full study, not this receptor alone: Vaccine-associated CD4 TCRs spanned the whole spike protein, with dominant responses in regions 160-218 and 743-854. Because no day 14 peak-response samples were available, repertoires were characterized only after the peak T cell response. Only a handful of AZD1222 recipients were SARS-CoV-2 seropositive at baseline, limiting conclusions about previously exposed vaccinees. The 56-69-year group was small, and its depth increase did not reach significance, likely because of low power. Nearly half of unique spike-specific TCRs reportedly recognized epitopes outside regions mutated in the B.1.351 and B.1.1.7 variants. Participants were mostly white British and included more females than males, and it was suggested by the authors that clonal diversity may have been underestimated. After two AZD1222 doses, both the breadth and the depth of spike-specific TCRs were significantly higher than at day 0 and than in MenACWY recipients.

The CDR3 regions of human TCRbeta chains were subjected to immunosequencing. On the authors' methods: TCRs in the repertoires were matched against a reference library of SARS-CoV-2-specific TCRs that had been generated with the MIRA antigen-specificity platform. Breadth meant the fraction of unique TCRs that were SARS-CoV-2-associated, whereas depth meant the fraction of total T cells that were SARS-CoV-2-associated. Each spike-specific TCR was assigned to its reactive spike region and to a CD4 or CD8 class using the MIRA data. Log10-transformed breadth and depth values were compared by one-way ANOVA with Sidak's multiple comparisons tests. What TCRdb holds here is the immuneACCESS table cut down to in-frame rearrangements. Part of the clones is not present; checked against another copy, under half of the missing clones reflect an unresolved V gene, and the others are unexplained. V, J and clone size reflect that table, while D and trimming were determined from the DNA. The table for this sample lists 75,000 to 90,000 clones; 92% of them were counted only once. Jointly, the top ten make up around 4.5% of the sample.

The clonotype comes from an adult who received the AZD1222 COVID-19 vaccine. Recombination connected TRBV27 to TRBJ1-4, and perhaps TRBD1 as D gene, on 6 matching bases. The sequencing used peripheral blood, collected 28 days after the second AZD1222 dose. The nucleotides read TGTGCCAGCAGCCAGCGGGGGATTCAGGGGGAAAAACTGTTTTTT. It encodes CASSQRGIQGEKLFF.